What follows are 30 T cell receptor beta chains derived from one specimen sequenced in a study of cytomegalovirus exposure and HLA in healthy donors. Primers: 60 Vbeta forward and 13 Jbeta reverse. The data were produced by immunoSEQ multiplex PCR, yet TCRdb's version contains in-frame clones alone and is incomplete. Found here are some 150,000 clones, around 82% of them singletons; the top ten hold 5% to 7.5%. The sequencing sample was made of PBMCs. The receptors come from a woman in her 50s in good health and CMV-seropositive.

This clone has just one count. The chain recombines TRBV5-3 with TRBJ1-1, with 9 bases that match TRBD1. TRBV5-3 counts as an open reading frame of uncertain function. The CDR3 runs 17 residues. Trimming took 6 bases from V and 2 from J; bases not matched to a gene: 14. This chain's CDR3 is CARIRTGTGTRNTEAFF. CDR3 sequence (DNA): TGTGCCAGAATCCGGACCGGGACAGGGACCCGAAACACTGAAGCTTTCTTT.

The J gene is TRBJ2-7, the V gene TRBV2; TRBD1 agrees at 11 bases. Germline-derived CDR1 and CDR2 are SNHLY and FYNNEI. This CDR3 region has 16 residues. The J segment lost 1 base and the V segment lost 7 bases, leaving 9 bases of the junction unmatched. CDR3 DNA sequence: TGTGCCAGCATCAAAAGGGGACAGGGGGGATCCTACGAGCAGTACTTC. Translation gives CASIKRGQGGSYEQYF.

The rearrangement links TRBV7-2 to TRBJ2-3, with TRBD2 matching over 11 bases. Trimming cost V 1 base and J 4 bases; bases outside gene matches: 4. CDR3 size: 16 residues. The V gene's germline CDR1 is SGHTA and CDR2 FQGNSA. DNA of the CDR3: TGTGCCAGCAGCTTAGTCGGTAGCGGGGGGGCAGATACGCAGTATTTT. It yields the protein CASSLVGSGGADTQYF.

This sequence joins TRBV6-1 and TRBJ1-1; D might be TRBD1 (6 bases). Germline V gene sequence: CDR1 MNHNS, CDR2 SASEGT. The V end lost 0 bases, the J end lost 5 bases, and 7 bases lay between the germline ends. The CDR3 is 13 residues long. CDR3 protein: CASSEAQGTEAFF. The CDR3 coding sequence is TGTGCCAGCAGTGAAGCCCAGGGGACTGAAGCTTTCTTT.

The V call is TRBV19, the J call TRBJ2-4, with TRBD1 matching over 10 bases. In germline, CDR1 is LNHDA, CDR2 SQIVND (reference sequence). V lost 6 bases to trimming and J lost 7 bases; unmatched junction nucleotides: 0. The CDR3 runs 12 residues. For the CDR3, the DNA is TGTGCCAGTAGGGGACAGGGGAACATTCAGTACTTC. Its protein product is CASRGQGNIQYF.

The rearrangement links TRBV7-6 to TRBJ1-1, with D hard to call. Trimming took 5 bases from V and 10 from J, leaving 14 bases between them. The CDR3 loop spans 12 amino acids. Germline CDR1 reads SGHVS; CDR2 reads FNYEAQ. CDR3 loop: CASSPQEGRAFF. For the CDR3, the DNA is TGTGCCAGCAGCCCCCAGGAGGGTCGAGCTTTCTTT.

The chain uses TRBV4-1 and TRBJ1-4, with D possibly TRBD1 on 5 matching bases. Between the trimmed V and J ends, which lost 3 bases and 7 bases, there was a span of 6 bases. This CDR3 spans 12 amino acids. Germline V gives CDR1 MGHRA, CDR2 YSYEKL. CDR3 DNA sequence: TGCGCCAGCAGCCAGGGGGGTGAAAAACTGTTTTTT. It specifies CASSQGGEKLFF.

Remarks on this clone: Other DNA sequences within the sample encode an identical CDR3. The chain is built from TRBV6-1 and TRBJ1-1; D possibly corresponds to TRBD1 (5 bases). The germline gives CDR1 MNHNS, CDR2 SASEGT. The CDR3 spans 13 residues. V was shortened by 6 bases and J by 1 base, with 9 bases between the two germline ends. In DNA, the CDR3 is TGTGCCAGCAGGGCCGGGGGGAACACTGAAGCTTTCTTT. Translation: CASRAGGNTEAFF.

This rearrangement joins TRBV29-1 to TRBJ1-2; 9 bases map to TRBD1. V was pared by 7 bases and J by 2 bases, with 5 bases of the junction left unmatched. Germline-derived CDR1 and CDR2 are SQVTM and ANQGSEA. The CDR3 sequence is 13 residues long. CDR3 nucleotide sequence: TGCAGCGCCCTAACAGGGGGCAACTATGGCTACACCTTC. It specifies CSALTGGNYGYTF.

This rearrangement joins TRBV29-1 to TRBJ2-1; 10 nucleotides align to TRBD1. V lost 4 bases, J lost 3 bases, and 3 bases stayed unmatched. Germline CDR1 reads SQVTM; CDR2 reads ANQGSEA. The CDR3 contains 14 residues. The CDR3 reads CSVVDRGLYNEQFF. CDR3 in DNA: TGCAGCGTTGTAGACAGGGGGCTCTACAATGAGCAGTTCTTC.

This clone was seen just once. The J gene is TRBJ2-7, the V gene TRBV15; TRBD2 matches at 7 bases. The CDR3 sequence is 16 residues long. Losses at the gene ends were 5 bases for V and 2 bases for J; bases not matched to a gene: 12. CDR1 LNHNV and CDR2 YYDKDF come from the germline V gene (reference sequence). The CDR3 nucleotides read TGTGCCACCAGCGTCGAAGAGGGACTAATACCCTACGAGCAGTACTTC. Its translation: CATSVEEGLIPYEQYF.

This chain joins TRBV27 and TRBJ2-2; 12 bases are shared with TRBD2. This CDR3 has 15 residues. V was clipped by 6 bases and J by 6 bases; unmatched bases: 5. The V gene's germline CDR1 is MNHEY and CDR2 SMNVEV (reference sequence). This CDR3 is CASSRTSGVAGELFF. DNA for the CDR3: TGTGCCAGCAGCAGGACTAGCGGGGTGGCCGGGGAGCTGTTTTTT.

There are a few counts of this clone. V is TRBV6-6 and J is TRBJ1-1, with no clear D. Germline lookup yields CDR1 MNHNY and CDR2 SVGAGI (reference sequence). Trimming left V 4 bases short and J 4 bases short, with 7 bases between. This CDR3 region has 12 residues. The CDR3 coding sequence is TGTGCCAGCAGTTCCCCGGGCACTGAAGCTTTCTTT. Its protein product is CASSSPGTEAFF.

This chain links TRBV11-2 with TRBJ2-2; 8 nucleotides agree with TRBD2. Germline V gene data show CDR1 as SGHAT and CDR2 as FQNNGV. The CDR3 spans 16 residues. With V trimmed by 2 bases and J by 3 bases, 5 bases remained unmatched. CDR3 region: CASSLSGGVDTGELFF. In DNA, the CDR3 is TGTGCCAGCAGCTTAAGCGGGGGCGTTGACACCGGGGAGCTGTTTTTT.

V and J are TRBV7-2 and TRBJ1-1; TRBD1 matches at 8 bases. Looked up from germline, CDR1 is SGHTA and CDR2 is FQGNSA. Germline trimming cut 1 base from V and 0 bases from J; bases unmatched to any gene: 4. CDR3 length equals 16 residues. CDR3 region: CASSLGTGFVNTEAFF. In DNA form, the CDR3 reads TGTGCCAGCAGCTTAGGGACAGGGTTCGTGAACACTGAAGCTTTCTTT.

The rearrangement uses TRBV7-7 and TRBJ2-6; 9 bases line up with TRBD1. With 5 bases clipped from V and 2 bases from J, the junction kept 7 bases outside the gene matches. Germline V lookup: CDR1 SSHAT, CDR2 FNYEAQ (reference sequence). The CDR3 is 17 residues long. Written as DNA, the CDR3 is TGTGCCAGCAGCCCGATGACAGGGGGGACTGGGGCCAACGTCCTGACTTTC. Amino acid sequence: CASSPMTGGTGANVLTF.

The chain employs TRBV5-4 and TRBJ2-1; 12 positions agree with TRBD1. The CDR3 spans 17 residues. Losses at the gene ends were 0 bases for V and 2 bases for J; bases not matched to a gene: 3. Germline V gives CDR1 SGHNT, CDR2 YYREEE (reference sequence). CDR3: CASSLGGQGAPYNEQFF. CDR3 coding DNA: TGTGCCAGCAGCTTGGGGGGACAGGGGGCTCCCTACAATGAGCAGTTCTTC.

The sample holds a few counts of this clone. V is TRBV5-1 and J is TRBJ1-1, with 8 bases fitting TRBD1. Per germline, CDR1 SGHRS and CDR2 YFSETQ. The CDR3 contains 14 residues. After removal of 4 bases from V and 1 base from J, the junction contained 3 bases not matched to a gene. CDR3: CASSEGQGNTEAFF. The DNA for the CDR3 is TGCGCCAGCAGCGAAGGACAGGGGAACACTGAAGCTTTCTTT.

This clone was counted a single time. The chain combines TRBV6-6 with TRBJ1-1; maybe TRBD1 (6 bases). CDR1 is MNHNY and CDR2 is SVGAGI in the germline V gene (reference sequence). The CDR3 has 15 amino acids. Trimming cost V 11 bases and J 2 bases, with 21 bases left between them. CDR3 sequence: CAVHGKGEGNTEAFF. The DNA of the CDR3 is TGTGCCGTCCACGGGAAGGGGGAGGGAAACACTGAAGCTTTCTTT.

CDR3: CASRLTSGYSSYEQYF. The CDR3 nucleotides are TGTGCCAGCAGACTTACTAGCGGGTACAGCTCCTACGAGCAGTACTTC. The chain carries TRBV27 and TRBJ2-7; 9 nucleotides align to TRBD2. The ends lost 6 bases at V and 0 bases at J; junction bases unmatched: 9. CDR3 length equals 16 residues. Germline loops: CDR1 MNHEY, CDR2 SMNVEV (reference sequence).

The count of this clone is one. The V and J genes are TRBV4-1 and TRBJ1-2; D is unclear. There are 15 residues in the CDR3. V was cut by 4 bases and J by 5 bases, with 17 bases left in between. Germline V gene sequence: CDR1 MGHRA, CDR2 YSYEKL. The CDR3 is CASSLSGQDPYGYTF. The CDR3 DNA follows: TGCGCCAGCAGCCTAAGCGGCCAGGACCCATATGGCTACACCTTC.

The gene calls are TRBV23-1 and TRBJ2-1, with a tentative D call TRBD1 (7 bases). TRBV23-1 is an ORF; its function is uncertain. CDR3 length: 19 amino acids. Deletions cut 6 bases from V and 4 bases from J, with 28 bases between. Written as DNA, the CDR3 is TGCGCCAGCAGACGACACGTAAGGTGCTGCAGGGGGGTATACAATGAGCAGTTCTTC. This encodes CASRRHVRCCRGVYNEQFF.

As for this clone: One end of the junction fails to match germline, which may point to a read error. CDR3 region: CSSSLYTQGNSPLHF. For the CDR3, the DNA is TGTTCCAGCAGCTTATACACACAGGGGAATTCACCCCTCCACTTT. The chain employs TRBV7-9 and TRBJ1-6; 7 nucleotides align to TRBD1. This CDR3 has 15 amino acids. Germline V lookup: CDR1 SEHNR, CDR2 FQNEAQ (reference sequence).

The V gene is TRBV7-2, the J gene TRBJ2-3; 14 bases align to TRBD2. Germline CDR1 and CDR2: SGHTA and FQGNSA. The V gene end was trimmed by 6 bases and the J gene end by 1 base; junction bases not matched to a gene: 12. The length of the CDR3 is 19 residues. CDR3 in amino acids: CASSKVSETSGGGTDTQYF. The CDR3 nucleotides are TGTGCCAGCAGTAAGGTCTCTGAGACTAGCGGGGGGGGCACAGATACGCAGTATTTT.

This clone was recorded a few times. The rearrangement joins TRBV19 to TRBJ1-1; a possible D gene is TRBD1 (5 bases). The CDR3 spans 16 residues. Deletions cut 3 bases from V and 1 base from J, with 15 bases between. CDR1 LNHDA and CDR2 SQIVND come from the germline V gene (reference sequence). The CDR3 DNA sequence: TGTGCCAGTAGTATTAAGGGGAAGAAGGGGAACACTGAAGCTTTCTTT. Translated, it gives CASSIKGKKGNTEAFF.

The rearrangement links TRBV6-1 to TRBJ1-5, with 8 bases fitting TRBD1. The CDR3 consists of 14 residues. V was clipped by 4 bases and J by 6 bases; unmatched bases: 5. The germline V gene encodes CDR1 MNHNS and CDR2 SASEGT. The CDR3 DNA reads as TGTGCCAGCAGTGGACAGGGGATGGGTCAGCCCCAGCATTTT. As protein: CASSGQGMGQPQHF.

This clone was detected only once. The gene calls are TRBV5-6 and TRBJ1-1; D gene ambiguous. V lost 3 bases to trimming and J lost 1 base, with 7 bases between them. This CDR3 spans 13 amino acids. Germline loops: CDR1 SGHDT, CDR2 YYEEEE. The CDR3, as DNA: TGTGCCAGCAGCTCCCGTCCGAACACTGAAGCTTTCTTT. Protein: CASSSRPNTEAFF.

The genes are TRBV5-4 and TRBJ1-6, with D maybe TRBD1 (5 bases). Trimming stripped 1 base from V and 4 bases from J, with 9 bases between. The germline CDR1 and CDR2 sequences are SGHNT and YYREEE (reference sequence). The CDR3 sequence is 15 residues long. CDR3: CASSLIGGYNSPLHF. The CDR3 coding sequence is TGTGCCAGCAGCTTGATCGGGGGGTATAATTCACCCCTCCACTTT.

This rearrangement joins TRBV7-9 to TRBJ1-2, with a tentative D call TRBD1 (5 bases). Looked up from germline, CDR1 is SEHNR and CDR2 is FQNEAQ (reference sequence). V shed 2 bases and J shed 4 bases, with 14 bases lying between them. The length of the CDR3 is 15 residues. The CDR3 DNA sequence: TGTGCCAGCAGCTTACCCCAGGGCGGGGGCTATGGCTACACCTTC. This codes for CASSLPQGGGYGYTF.

The J gene is TRBJ2-7, the V gene TRBV5-5; TRBD2 is a possible D gene (6 bases). The V gene's germline CDR1 is SGHKS and CDR2 YYEKEE (reference sequence). V dropped 6 bases and J dropped 2 bases, with 15 bases sitting between them. The CDR3 runs 14 residues. CDR3 sequence (DNA): TGTGCCAGCACCTTCTACCCGGGGGCCTACGAGCAGTACTTC. As protein: CASTFYPGAYEQYF. Looking up the rest from reference TRBV5-5 and TRBJ2-7 gives the full variable domain: DAGVTQSPTHLIKTRGQQVTLRCSPISGHKSVSWYQQVLGQGPQFIFQYYEKEERGRGNFPDRFSARQFPNYSSELNVNALLLGDSALYLCASTFYPGAYEQYFGPGTRLTVT.